This note documents a single T cell receptor beta chain sequence. Per the original data handling: Amplified reference gene primers provided the basis for estimating nucleated cell counts. Assay: immunoSEQ multiplex PCR; the TCRdb copy retains only in-frame clones and omits some. V and J calls and clone size are those listed in that table; D and trimming were worked out from the DNA. The sample lists approximately 260,000 clones; approximately 86% were seen once. The data derive from a study of blood T cell repertoires in COVID-19. As for the study in general: The study drew acute and convalescent COVID-19 samples from the United States, Italy and Spain. Sources were T cells, B-cell-depleted T cells, or PBMCs; the material itself was cDNA or gDNA.

The length of the CDR3 is 14 residues. Germline trimming cut 3 bases from V and 4 bases from J; bases unmatched to any gene: 3. Germline-derived CDR1 and CDR2 are SGHTA and FQGTGA. J is TRBJ2-3 and V is TRBV7-3; 8 bases match TRBD1. This receptor was taken from a young man with active or convalescent COVID-19. Specimen: peripheral blood. The CDR3 spells CASSFGQGPDTQYF. The DNA of the CDR3 is TGTGCCAGCAGCTTTGGACAGGGTCCAGATACGCAGTATTTT.